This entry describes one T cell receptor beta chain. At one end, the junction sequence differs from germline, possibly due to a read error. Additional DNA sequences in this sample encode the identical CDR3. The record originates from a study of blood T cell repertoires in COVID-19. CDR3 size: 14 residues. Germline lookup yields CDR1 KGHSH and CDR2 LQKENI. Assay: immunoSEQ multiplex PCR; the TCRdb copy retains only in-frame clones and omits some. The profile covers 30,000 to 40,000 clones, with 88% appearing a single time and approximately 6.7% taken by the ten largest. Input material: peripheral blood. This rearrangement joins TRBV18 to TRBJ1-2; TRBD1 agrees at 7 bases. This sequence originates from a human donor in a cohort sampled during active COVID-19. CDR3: CASSLGQRNYGYTF. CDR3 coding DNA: TGTGCTAGCTCACTGGGACAGAGAAACTATGGCTACACCTTC.